Below, 9 T cell receptor beta chains from the same sample are listed, as sequenced in a study of radiotherapy plus CTLA-4 blockade in lung cancer. The repertoire was sequenced with immunoSEQ multiplex PCR; TCRdb's copy has only in-frame clones and lacks some. The table records about 95,000 clones, about 80% of them present only once. The sample consisted of peripheral blood, taken from a patient treated with radiotherapy plus ipilimumab. The receptors were gathered from a human donor with non-small cell lung cancer who had stable disease on radiotherapy plus ipilimumab.

This clone appeared once. The chain couples TRBV19 to TRBJ1-2; D call uncertain. V lost 1 base and J 4 bases, leaving 10 bases between the germline ends. This CDR3 spans 14 amino acids. The V gene's germline CDR1 is LNHDA and CDR2 SQIVND (reference sequence). CDR3 amino acids: CASSIAASSYGYTF. The CDR3, as DNA: TGTGCCAGTAGTATAGCAGCCAGCTCCTATGGCTACACCTTC.

This chain links TRBV5-1 with TRBJ1-2; TRBD1 is a possible D gene (6 bases). CDR3 length: 13 residues. Germline V lookup: CDR1 SGHRS, CDR2 YFSETQ. The ends were cut back, 1 base at V and 8 bases at J, with 12 bases in the middle. CDR3: CASSLTGGDGYTF. The CDR3 DNA follows: TGCGCCAGCAGCTTGACGGGGGGCGACGGCTACACCTTC.

In nucleotides, the CDR3 is TGTGCCAGCAGCTCGGGACCCCGATACGAGCAGTACTTC. It encodes CASSSGPRYEQYF. V is TRBV7-8 and J is TRBJ2-7; either TRBD1 or TRBD2 may supply D (5 bases each). The germline gives CDR1 SGHVS, CDR2 FQNEAQ. Deletions cut 4 bases from V and 4 bases from J, with 11 bases between. The CDR3 totals 13 residues. The variable domain in full, with the rest retrieved from reference TRBV7-8 and TRBJ2-7, is GAGVSQSPRYKVAKRGQDVALRCDPISGHVSLFWYQQALGQGPEFLTYFQNEAQLDKSGLPSDRFFAERPEGSVSTLKIQRTQQEDSAVYLCASSSGPRYEQYFGPGTRLTVT.

This clone was detected a few times. The genes are TRBV25-1 and TRBJ2-3; perhaps TRBD2 as D (6 bases). This CDR3 is 15 amino acids long. Trimming pared 3 bases from V and 4 bases from J, leaving 14 bases between. Germline V lookup: CDR1 MGHDK, CDR2 SYGVNS. The CDR3 bases are TGTGCCAGCAGTGATGGAGGCAGGAGGGCAGATACGCAGTATTTT. This translates into CASSDGGRRADTQYF. The entire variable domain, with the rest obtained from reference TRBV25-1 and TRBJ2-3, is as follows: EADIYQTPRYLVIGTGKKITLECSQTMGHDKMYWYQQDPGMELHLIHYSYGVNSTEKGDLSSESTVSRIRTEHFPLTLESARPSHTSQYLCASSDGGRRADTQYFGPGTRLTVL.

The rearrangement links TRBV5-1 to TRBJ2-5; D unclear. CDR3 size: 12 residues. In germline, CDR1 is SGHRS, CDR2 YFSETQ. Trimming shortened V by 2 bases and J by 1 base, and 3 bases separated the two germline ends. The CDR3 loop reads CASSFIQETQYF. CDR3 sequence (DNA): TGCGCCAGCAGCTTTATCCAAGAGACCCAGTACTTC.

Here the CDR3 DNA reads TGTGCCAGCAGCCAACGACTAGCCGGGGAGCTGTTTTTT. It encodes CASSQRLAGELFF. The rearrangement joins TRBV14 to TRBJ2-2; tentative D call: TRBD2 (6 bases). Germline V gene data show CDR1 as SGHDN and CDR2 as FVKESK. The CDR3 loop spans 13 amino acids. Trimming stripped 2 bases from V and 6 bases from J, with 7 bases between.

This chain joins TRBV28 and TRBJ1-3; possible D gene TRBD1, 6 bases. In germline, CDR1 is MDHEN, CDR2 SYDVKM. The ends were cut back, 6 bases at V and 0 bases at J, with 18 bases in the middle. The length of the CDR3 is 17 residues. Written as DNA, the CDR3 is TGTGCCAGCAGAACTCCTACGGACAGTTTCTCTGGAAACACCATATATTTT. It is translated as CASRTPTDSFSGNTIYF.

The chain carries TRBV18 and TRBJ1-1; weak D call: TRBD1 (6 bases). CDR1 is KGHSH and CDR2 is LQKENI in the germline V gene. CDR3 length equals 16 residues. V was cut by 8 bases and J by 0 bases, with 19 bases left in between. Here the CDR3 reads CASTDPNRVMNTEAFF. The CDR3 nucleotides are TGTGCCAGCACAGACCCAAACAGGGTCATGAACACTGAAGCTTTCTTT.

This clone has a single count. The chain carries TRBV11-2 and TRBJ2-3; D gene uncertain. CDR3 length equals 12 residues. Germline V lookup: CDR1 SGHAT, CDR2 FQNNGV. V lost 5 bases, J lost 4 bases, and 7 bases lay in between. CDR3: CASSNGPDTQYF. Written as DNA, the CDR3 is TGTGCCAGCAGCAACGGACCAGATACGCAGTATTTT.